Below are 15 T cell receptor beta chains sequenced from a single sample in a study of blood T cell repertoires in COVID-19. Produced via immunoSEQ multiplex PCR; TCRdb's table is partial and in-frame only. This sample carries around 130,000 clones, roughly nine tenths of them seen once, and the ten largest clones take around 4.6%. Sequences were obtained from peripheral blood. These receptors were collected from a man aged 60 to 69 with COVID-19, enrolled during active disease.

This chain links TRBV6-5 with TRBJ2-7; D is possibly TRBD2 (6 bases). This CDR3 region has 12 residues. From germline, CDR1 is MNHEY and CDR2 SVGAGI. Trimming took off 6 bases at V and 5 bases at J, with 11 bases between the two ends. The CDR3 loop is CASRRTGDEQYF. The CDR3 bases are TGTGCCAGCAGAAGGACGGGGGACGAGCAGTACTTC.

CDR3 amino acids: CASSQDPGTGNTIYF. CDR3 DNA: TGCGCCAGCAGCCAGGACCCCGGGACTGGAAACACCATATATTTT. The chain links TRBV5-1 to TRBJ1-3, with no clear D. Trimming stripped 4 bases from V and 2 bases from J, with 13 bases between. The CDR3 is made up of 15 amino acids. The V gene's germline CDR1 is SGHRS and CDR2 YFSETQ.

This chain links TRBV6-5 with TRBJ1-2; D is possibly TRBD1 (5 bases). V lost 6 bases to trimming and J lost 6 bases, with 17 bases between them. Germline assignment: CDR1 MNHEY and CDR2 SVGAGI. The CDR3 runs 14 residues. The DNA of the CDR3 is TGTGCCAGCAGACCCAGGGATTATTGGAATGGCTACACCTTC. Translated, it gives CASRPRDYWNGYTF.

The CDR3 protein is CSVEDPPRQGHYGYTF. Here the CDR3 DNA reads TGCAGCGTTGAAGATCCCCCCCGACAGGGGCACTATGGCTACACCTTC. The genes are TRBV29-1 and TRBJ1-2; TRBD1 agrees at 8 bases. This CDR3 region has 16 residues. The V and J ends lost 0 bases and 3 bases, in that order; junction bases with no gene match: 9. Germline V gives CDR1 SQVTM, CDR2 ANQGSEA.

The rearrangement uses TRBV29-1 and TRBJ1-1; D is ambiguous. Trimming took off 1 base at V and 6 bases at J, with 6 bases between the two ends. The CDR3 spans 11 residues. The germline gives CDR1 SQVTM, CDR2 ANQGSEA. The CDR3 here is CSVEGAAEAFF. Written as DNA, the CDR3 is TGCAGCGTTGAAGGGGCTGCTGAAGCTTTCTTT.

V gene TRBV7-9 combines with J gene TRBJ2-7, with TRBD2 identical over 9 bases. This CDR3 region has 14 residues. CDR1 SEHNR and CDR2 FQNEAQ come from the germline V gene (reference sequence). V shed 4 bases, J shed 5 bases, and the junction held 6 bases outside the gene matches. The CDR3, as DNA: TGTGCCAGCAGCTACCCGGGACTAGCAAACGAGCAGTACTTC. It is translated as CASSYPGLANEQYF.

The chain links TRBV7-9 to TRBJ2-2; D gene unclear. V lost 5 bases and J 4 bases, leaving 20 bases between the germline ends. The CDR3 totals 17 residues. Germline V gene sequence: CDR1 SEHNR, CDR2 FQNEAQ (reference sequence). CDR3 sequence: CASSPRPGSPGTGELFF. Here the CDR3 DNA reads TGTGCCAGCAGCCCCCGTCCGGGTTCGCCGGGCACCGGGGAGCTGTTTTTT.

The J gene is TRBJ2-1, the V gene TRBV20-1; D is undetermined. Looked up from germline, CDR1 is DFQATT and CDR2 is SNEGSKA (reference sequence). Trimming pared 6 bases from V and 10 bases from J, leaving 13 bases between. The CDR3 covers 11 residues. Here the CDR3 reads CSAPRYGEQFF. CDR3 sequence (DNA): TGCAGTGCCCCAAGGTACGGGGAGCAGTTCTTC.

V usage is TRBV10-3 and J usage is TRBJ2-5, with 7 bases fitting TRBD2. V was pared by 7 bases and J by 5 bases, with 10 bases of the junction left unmatched. CDR3 length: 14 amino acids. The germline V gene has CDR1 ENHRY and CDR2 SYGVKD. The CDR3 sequence: CAITQEGTIETQYF. The CDR3 nucleotides read TGTGCCATCACCCAGGAAGGGACTATCGAGACCCAGTACTTC.

V usage is TRBV7-2 and J usage is TRBJ2-3; 11 nucleotides align to TRBD2. J lost 6 bases, V lost 4 bases, and 6 bases had no gene match. Germline CDR1 reads SGHTA; CDR2 reads FQGNSA. There are 15 residues in the CDR3. CDR3 nucleotide sequence: TGTGCCAGCAGCTCGACTAGCGGGATGGGTGATACGCAGTATTTT. Its translation: CASSSTSGMGDTQYF.

This sequence joins TRBV30 and TRBJ1-6; perhaps TRBD1 as D (5 bases). CDR3 size: 15 residues. The V gene lost 3 bases and the J gene lost 6 bases, with 15 bases spanning the gap. From germline, CDR1 is GTSNPN and CDR2 SVGIG (reference sequence). The CDR3 DNA reads TGTGCCTGGAGGAGCGAAGGGGCCACTAATTCACCCCTCCACTTT. Translated, it gives CAWRSEGATNSPLHF.

The chain links TRBV11-3 to TRBJ1-4; weak D call: TRBD1 (5 bases). CDR1 and CDR2 (germline): SGHNT, YENEEA. The V end was cut by 2 bases, the J end by 3 bases, with 7 bases between. CDR3 length: 14 residues. Here the CDR3 reads CASSLRDSNEKLFF. The CDR3 bases are TGTGCCAGCAGCTTACGGGACTCTAATGAAAAACTGTTTTTT.

This clone was counted between two and nine times. The chain employs TRBV6-2 or TRBV6-3 and TRBJ1-1, with 8 bases that match TRBD1. Losses at the gene ends were 2 bases for V and 0 bases for J; bases not matched to a gene: 2. The CDR3 sequence is 15 residues long. Looked up from germline, CDR1 is MNHEY and CDR2 is SVGEGT. In DNA, the CDR3 is TGTGCCAGCAGTTACCCGGGACAGGTGAACACTGAAGCTTTCTTT. Encoded protein: CASSYPGQVNTEAFF.

This chain joins TRBV4-1 and TRBJ1-2; the D gene is possibly TRBD1 (6 bases). Germline loops: CDR1 MGHRA, CDR2 YSYEKL. The CDR3 has 19 residues. V was pared by 2 bases and J by 6 bases, with 28 bases between. The CDR3 sequence: CASSQRVRDTSGDRNGYTF. DNA of the CDR3: TGCGCCAGCAGCCAAAGGGTCCGGGACACCTCAGGGGATCGAAATGGCTACACCTTC.

The chain has TRBV6-4 and TRBJ2-1, with D perhaps matching TRBD2 (6 bases). This CDR3 contains 13 residues. The V end lost 3 bases, the J end lost 10 bases, and 13 bases lay between the germline ends. Looked up from germline, CDR1 is MRHNA and CDR2 is SNTAGT. The CDR3 region is CASSERAGGEQFF. The DNA of the CDR3 is TGTGCCAGCAGTGAACGAGCGGGTGGGGAGCAGTTCTTC.